This T cell receptor beta chain comes out of a study of T cell repertoires in ileal Crohn's disease. Time point meaning: inflamed ileum from the surgical specimen. Data came from immunoSEQ multiplex PCR; TCRdb stores just in-frame clones and leaves some out. The sample records 16,000 or so clones, about 92% being singletons. The junction had 3 bases not matched to a gene; V was cut back by 5 bases and J by 3 bases. Germline V lookup: CDR1 SGHTA, CDR2 FQGNSA. This CDR3 is built from 13 residues. Source material: ileal tissue. This chain links TRBV7-2 with TRBJ1-2; 7 nucleotides line up with TRBD1. The clonotype was recovered from an adult with Crohn's disease. CDR3 in DNA: TGTGCCAGCAGCCCAGACAGGGACTATGGCTACACCTTC. This translates into CASSPDRDYGYTF.